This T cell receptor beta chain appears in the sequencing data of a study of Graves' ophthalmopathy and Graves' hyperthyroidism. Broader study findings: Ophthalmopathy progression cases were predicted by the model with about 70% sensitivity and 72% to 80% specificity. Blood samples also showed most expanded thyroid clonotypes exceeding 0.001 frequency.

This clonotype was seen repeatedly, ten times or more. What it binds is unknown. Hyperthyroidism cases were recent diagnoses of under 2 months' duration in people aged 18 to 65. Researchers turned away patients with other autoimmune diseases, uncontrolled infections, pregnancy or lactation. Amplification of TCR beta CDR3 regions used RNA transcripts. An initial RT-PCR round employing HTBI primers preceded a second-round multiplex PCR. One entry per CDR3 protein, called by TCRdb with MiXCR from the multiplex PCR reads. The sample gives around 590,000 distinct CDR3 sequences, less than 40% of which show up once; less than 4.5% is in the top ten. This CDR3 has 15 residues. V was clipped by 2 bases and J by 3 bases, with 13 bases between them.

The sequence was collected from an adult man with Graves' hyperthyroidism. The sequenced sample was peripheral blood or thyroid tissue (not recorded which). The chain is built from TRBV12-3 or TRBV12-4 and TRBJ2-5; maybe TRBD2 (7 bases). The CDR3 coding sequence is TGTGCCAGCAGTTTACTGCGGGGGCCGGAAGAGACCCAGTACTTC. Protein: CASSLLRGPEETQYF.